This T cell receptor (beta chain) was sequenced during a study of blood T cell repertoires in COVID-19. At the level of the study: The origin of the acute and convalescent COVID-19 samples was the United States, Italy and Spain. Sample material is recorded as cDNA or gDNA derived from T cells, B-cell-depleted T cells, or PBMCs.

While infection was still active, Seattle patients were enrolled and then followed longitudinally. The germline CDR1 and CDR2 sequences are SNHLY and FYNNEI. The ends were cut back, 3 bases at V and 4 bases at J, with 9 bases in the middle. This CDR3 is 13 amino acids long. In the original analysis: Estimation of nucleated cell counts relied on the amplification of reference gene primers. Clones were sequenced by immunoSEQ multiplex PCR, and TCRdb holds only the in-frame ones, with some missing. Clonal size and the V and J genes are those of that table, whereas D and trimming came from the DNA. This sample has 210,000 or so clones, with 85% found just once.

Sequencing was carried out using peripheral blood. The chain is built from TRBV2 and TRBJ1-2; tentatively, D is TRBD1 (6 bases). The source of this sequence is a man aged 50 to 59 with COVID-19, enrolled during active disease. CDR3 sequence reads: CASSDRTAYGYTF. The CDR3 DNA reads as TGTGCCAGCAGTGACCGGACAGCCTATGGCTACACCTTC.